This TCR beta chain came from a study of cytomegalovirus exposure and HLA in healthy donors. Sequencing was performed with immunoSEQ multiplex PCR; in TCRdb, only in-frame clones are kept and a portion is missing. The table lists more than 55,000 clones, roughly 87% of them singletons. CDR3 length: 14 amino acids. Trimming removed 6 bases from V and 7 bases from J; junction bases left unmatched: 12. Germline V lookup: CDR1 SGHRS, CDR2 YFSETQ. This rearrangement joins TRBV5-1 to TRBJ1-1; 7 nucleotides match TRBD1. This clonotype was sampled from a woman between 18 and 30 years old in good health and CMV-seronegative. The sample taken for sequencing was PBMCs. The CDR3 loop is CASKRDRSNGEAFF. The CDR3 DNA is TGCGCCAGCAAGAGGGACAGATCGAACGGTGAAGCTTTCTTT.